This paragraph reports one T cell receptor (beta chain). Its antigen remains unknown. These data come from a study of vaccination and CD4 T cells after COVID-19. Treatment defined: approximately 9-day PBMC culture with coronavirus spike peptide pools or control peptides (ViraFEST assay). V shed 3 bases and J shed 12 bases, with 15 bases lying between them. This CDR3 is 12 amino acids long. Germline values: CDR1 DFQATT, CDR2 SNEGSKA (reference sequence). Oncomine TCR Beta short-read sequencing was applied to DNA from cultured CD4+ T cells. Genomic DNA was isolated from CD4+ T cells that had been cultured. A single record per CDR3 protein comes from TCRdb applying MiXCR to the PCR reads. The sample records 11,000 to 15,000 distinct CDR3 sequences, about 50% being singletons.

The sequencing input was CD4+ T cells from blood, cultured in vitro. This TCR came from a human donor who had recovered from COVID-19. The chain carries TRBV20-1 and TRBJ1-3; D perhaps matches TRBD1 (5 bases). CDR3 sequence reads: CSASGGNSGIYF. The CDR3 DNA reads TGCAGTGCTAGCGGGGGGAATAGTGGCATATATTTT.